This T cell receptor beta chain was sequenced for a study of blood T cell repertoires in COVID-19 (dated by TCRdb to 2018 to 2020). Regarding the study in general: Collaborator samples came from the United States, Italy and Spain and covered acute and convalescent phases of COVID-19. Where HLA class I and class II types were available, the types were taken from metadata supplied by the sample provider, not from assay-based typing. Deeply sampled blood TCRbeta repertoires from subjects exposed to, actively infected with, or recovered from COVID-19 were included in the dataset. The repertoires were released in a freely available public database meant as a resource for research on the immune response to SARS-CoV-2. The prospective study material was composed of cDNA or gDNA derived from T cells, B-cell-depleted T cells, or PBMCs. A de-identified subject ID, COVID-19 status, age in years and sex were almost always included in the sample metadata. The samples were drawn from the first 160 participants of the ongoing ImmuneRACE study and from roughly 1,300 subjects provided by 6 global collaborators.

TCRbeta CDR3 regions were amplified from genomic DNA using the immunoSEQ Assay, a bias-controlled multiplex PCR. As for the authors' bioinformatics: Nucleated cell counts per sample were estimated from amplification of reference gene primers within the assay. To quantify the absolute abundance of each unique TCRbeta CDR3 rearrangement, sequence reads were collapsed and filtered. For each sample, productive Simpson clonality was calculated by taking the square root of Simpson's diversity index across productive rearrangements. Held by TCRdb, this immuneACCESS table contains in-frame sequences only and omits some clones. Under half of the omission traces to an unresolved V gene where checked; the cause of the rest is unknown. V and J calls and clone size are copied from that table; D and trimming were computed from the DNA. Within this sample are some 56,000 clones, with around 80% of them counted one time only. Of the sample, around 13% is held by the ten largest clones.

From the germline V gene, CDR1 is SGHVS and CDR2 is FQNEAQ. V drops 1 base and J drops 9 bases, leaving 15 bases in between. Counted from cysteine to phenylalanine, this CDR3 has 14 amino acids. The only DNA kept is the CDR3, 42 bases in frame from the first base. As for this clone: Its recognized antigen is unknown. Within one base of it there is no much larger clone, and no base qualities were kept.

Whole blood was collected in K2EDTA tubes by collaborating institutions according to the institutions' own protocols. For TCRbeta analysis, collaborators shipped samples as frozen whole blood, isolated PBMCs, or DNA extracted from either of those sample types. Study-wide findings and limitations: The amount of clinical and demographic metadata varied by source and participant and was provided uncurated.

The specimen was peripheral blood. The TCR originated in a woman aged 80 or older with acute or convalescent COVID-19. The chain was built from TRBV7-8 and TRBJ1-2, with no confident D gene call. The DNA sequence reads TGTGCCAGCAGCTTAGGGGAAATTGGAGGACGCTACACCTTC. It translates as CASSLGEIGGRYTF.